This TCR beta chain appears in the sequencing data of a study of cytomegalovirus exposure and HLA in healthy donors. Study results and limitations: Testing in vitro showed three CMV-associated chains specific for CMV antigens. The classifier, whose performance was assessed in both the original and validation cohorts, reportedly diagnosed cytomegalovirus status with high specificity and sensitivity. The authors listed approximately 150 TCR beta chains as cytomegalovirus-associated.

The V and J ends lost 4 bases and 4 bases, in that order; junction bases with no gene match: 14. This CDR3 spans 18 amino acids. Germline loops: CDR1 SGHDT, CDR2 YYEEEE. The protocol was immunoSEQ multiplex PCR, while the TCRdb copy is restricted to in-frame clones and leaves out a portion. The repertoire has about 140,000 clones, about 83% of them found once; the top ten carry more than 1.4%. As regards this clone: Its antigen is undetermined.

Specimen: PBMCs. The chain links TRBV5-6 to TRBJ2-7; 13 bases map to TRBD2. The source is a woman aged 25 to 39 in good health and CMV-seronegative. CDR3: CASSQTSGGALVLYEQYF. As DNA, the CDR3 is TGTGCCAGCAGCCAAACTAGCGGGGGGGCCTTGGTTTTATACGAGCAGTACTTC.